The clone carrying this T cell receptor (beta chain) was detected ten times or more. Its antigen is unknown. Each TCR beta library was made by quantitative 5'-RACE that incorporated molecular barcodes. From the 5' RACE reads, TCRdb called clonotypes with MiXCR, one entry per CDR3 protein. The repertoire consists of approximately 240,000 distinct CDR3 sequences, with about 10% occurring once and the leading ten covering less than 3%. CDR3 length equals 15 residues. CDR1 GTSNPN and CDR2 SVGIG come from the germline V gene (reference sequence). The V end lost 0 bases, the J end lost 6 bases, and 15 bases lay between the germline ends. This specimen comes from a study of CD8 T cells in ankylosing spondylitis. Overall study findings and caveats: The authors reported significant enrichment of disease-linked clones in matched ankylosing spondylitis synovial fluid.

The sample taken for sequencing was blood, either unsorted or a sorted T cell fraction (not recorded which). This receptor was taken from a male donor with ankylosing spondylitis or in good health (not recorded which). This chain connects TRBV30 to TRBJ1-5, with a weak D call TRBD1 (5 bases). CDR3 amino acids: CAWSVRGRVAQPQHF. The DNA of the CDR3 is TGTGCCTGGAGTGTAAGGGGCAGGGTGGCTCAGCCCCAGCATTTT.